Listed below are T cell receptor beta chains from one sample, sequenced in a study of identical twins. TCRdb fed the 5' RACE reads into MiXCR, producing one record per CDR3 protein. The data hold roughly 720,000 distinct CDR3 sequences, with roughly 18% observed a single time. The same data also went into a second study, on T cells expressing NK-cell markers.

The sequenced material came from PBMCs. The receptors stem from a woman under 30 in good health. CDR3s include the opening cysteine and the closing phenylalanine or tryptophan. A D gene is named only where the DNA matches it firmly. Part of the rows lack a size; the others show once, few, many or a class for expanded clones.

v_gene: TRBV3-1
abundance: few
d_gene: TRBD2
j_gene: TRBJ2-3
CDR3aa: CASSLAGLATDTQYF
CDR3nt: TGTGCCAGCAGCCTGGCAGGACTAGCTACAGATACGCAGTATTTT

v_gene: TRBV12-3/TRBV12-4
abundance: many
d_gene: TRBD2
j_gene: TRBJ2-2
CDR3aa: CASSPGTSGELFF
CDR3nt: TGTGCCAGCAGTCCCGGGACTAGCGGGGAGCTGTTTTTT

v_gene: TRBV7-2
abundance: few
d_gene: NA
j_gene: TRBJ2-7
CDR3aa: CASSQNRVEQYF
CDR3nt: TGTGCCAGCAGCCAGAACAGGGTCGAGCAGTACTTC

v_gene: TRBV12-3/TRBV12-4
abundance: few
d_gene: NA
j_gene: TRBJ2-3
CDR3aa: CASSFIPDTQYF
CDR3nt: TGTGCCAGCAGTTTTATCCCAGATACGCAGTATTTT

v_gene: TRBV7-9
abundance: few
d_gene: TRBD2
j_gene: TRBJ2-3
CDR3aa: CASWKTSADTQYF
CDR3nt: TGTGCCAGCTGGAAGACTAGCGCAGATACGCAGTATTTT

v_gene: TRBV20-1
abundance: NA
d_gene: NA
j_gene: TRBJ2-1
CDR3aa: CSASTDHPSREQFF
CDR3nt: TGCAGTGCTTCAACAGACCACCCGAGCCGTGAGCAGTTCTTC

v_gene: TRBV18
abundance: NA
d_gene: TRBD1
j_gene: TRBJ1-1
CDR3aa: CASSPWQGDNEAFF
CDR3nt: TGTGCCAGCTCACCGTGGCAGGGGGATAATGAAGCTTTCTTT

v_gene: TRBV11-2
abundance: NA
d_gene: TRBD2
j_gene: TRBJ2-3
CDR3aa: CASSLREAGEGTDTQYF
CDR3nt: TGTGCCAGCAGCTTAAGGGAAGCGGGAGAGGGCACAGATACGCAGTATTTT

v_gene: TRBV27
abundance: NA
d_gene: NA
j_gene: TRBJ1-2
CDR3aa: CASGGVGGYTF
CDR3nt: TGTGCCTCCGGCGGGGTTGGTGGCTACACCTTC

v_gene: TRBV11-3
abundance: NA
d_gene: TRBD2
j_gene: TRBJ2-2
CDR3aa: CASSLGAAGDLTGELFF
CDR3nt: TGTGCCAGCAGCTTAGGGGCTGCGGGGGACCTCACCGGGGAGCTGTTTTTT

v_gene: TRBV29-1
abundance: NA
d_gene: TRBD2
j_gene: TRBJ2-3
CDR3aa: CSVEYPHSGGAGDTQYF
CDR3nt: TGCAGCGTTGAATACCCTCATAGCGGGGGGGCCGGAGATACGCAGTATTTT

v_gene: TRBV7-2
abundance: NA
d_gene: NA
j_gene: TRBJ1-1
CDR3aa: CASSLGPGSIEAFF
CDR3nt: TGTGCCAGCAGCTTAGGCCCAGGGAGCATCGAAGCTTTCTTT

v_gene: TRBV13
abundance: NA
d_gene: NA
j_gene: TRBJ1-1
CDR3aa: CASSPGLRAAEAFF
CDR3nt: TGTGCCAGCAGCCCCGGGTTGAGGGCAGCTGAAGCTTTCTTT

v_gene: TRBV12-3/TRBV12-4
abundance: few
d_gene: NA
j_gene: TRBJ2-6
CDR3aa: CASTQGAGANVLTF
CDR3nt: TGTGCCAGCACCCAGGGAGCTGGGGCCAACGTCCTGACTTTC

v_gene: TRBV10-3
abundance: few
d_gene: TRBD2
j_gene: TRBJ2-1
CDR3aa: CATETSGGYNEQFF
CDR3nt: TGTGCCACAGAGACTAGCGGGGGATACAATGAGCAGTTCTTC

v_gene: TRBV12-3/TRBV12-4
abundance: many
d_gene: NA
j_gene: TRBJ1-2
CDR3aa: CASSYQRNYGYTF
CDR3nt: TGTGCCAGCAGTTATCAGAGGAACTATGGCTACACCTTC

v_gene: TRBV12-3/TRBV12-4
abundance: few
d_gene: NA
j_gene: TRBJ1-1
CDR3aa: CASSLGRTANTEAFF
CDR3nt: TGTGCCAGCAGTTTGGGACGGACAGCGAACACTGAAGCTTTCTTT

v_gene: TRBV9
abundance: NA
d_gene: TRBD1
j_gene: TRBJ2-3
CDR3aa: CASSGDRGPDTQYF
CDR3nt: TGTGCCAGCAGCGGGGACAGGGGGCCAGATACGCAGTATTTT

v_gene: TRBV5-1
abundance: many
d_gene: NA
j_gene: TRBJ2-5
CDR3aa: CASSFIGGSQETQYF
CDR3nt: TGCGCCAGCAGCTTCATCGGGGGTTCCCAAGAGACCCAGTACTTC

v_gene: TRBV5-1
abundance: NA
d_gene: NA
j_gene: TRBJ1-2
CDR3aa: CASSHSLSGALYGYTF
CDR3nt: TGCGCCAGCAGCCATTCCCTTTCGGGAGCTCTCTATGGCTACACCTTC

v_gene: TRBV5-5
abundance: NA
d_gene: TRBD1
j_gene: TRBJ2-5
CDR3aa: CASSPPGQANSETQYF
CDR3nt: TGTGCCAGCAGCCCCCCGGGACAGGCTAACTCAGAGACCCAGTACTTC

v_gene: TRBV7-8
abundance: many
d_gene: NA
j_gene: TRBJ1-2
CDR3aa: CASSLGSGYTF
CDR3nt: TGTGCCAGCAGCTTAGGGTCCGGCTACACCTTC

v_gene: TRBV10-3
abundance: few
d_gene: TRBD1
j_gene: TRBJ2-2
CDR3aa: CAISELSGTGDTGELFF
CDR3nt: TGTGCCATCAGTGAGTTATCCGGGACAGGGGACACCGGGGAGCTGTTTTTT

v_gene: TRBV20-1
abundance: many
d_gene: TRBD1
j_gene: TRBJ1-1
CDR3aa: CSAPRQGSNTEAFF
CDR3nt: TGCAGTGCTCCGCGACAGGGTAGTAACACTGAAGCTTTCTTT

v_gene: TRBV10-3
abundance: many
d_gene: TRBD1
j_gene: TRBJ2-2
CDR3aa: CAISGPRDSFANTGELFF
CDR3nt: TGTGCCATCAGTGGCCCCCGGGACAGCTTCGCGAACACCGGGGAGCTGTTTTTT

v_gene: TRBV12-3/TRBV12-4
abundance: many
d_gene: NA
j_gene: TRBJ1-1
CDR3aa: CASSPRPLRPNTEAFF
CDR3nt: TGTGCCAGCAGCCCCCGGCCCCTTAGGCCGAACACTGAAGCTTTCTTT

v_gene: TRBV10-3
abundance: few
d_gene: TRBD2
j_gene: TRBJ2-3
CDR3aa: CAIRAGGGDTQYF
CDR3nt: TGTGCCATCAGAGCGGGGGGAGGAGATACGCAGTATTTT

v_gene: TRBV5-1
abundance: NA
d_gene: TRBD1
j_gene: TRBJ2-7
CDR3aa: CASSLTGANYEQYF
CDR3nt: TGCGCCAGCAGTTTGACAGGGGCGAACTACGAGCAGTACTTC

v_gene: TRBV7-2
abundance: NA
d_gene: NA
j_gene: TRBJ2-1
CDR3aa: CASSLAPQTYNEQFF
CDR3nt: TGTGCCAGCAGCTTAGCCCCCCAAACCTACAATGAGCAGTTCTTC

v_gene: TRBV6-4
abundance: NA
d_gene: NA
j_gene: TRBJ2-2
CDR3aa: CASSDSANTGELFF
CDR3nt: TGTGCCAGCAGTGACAGCGCGAACACCGGGGAGCTGTTTTTT

v_gene: TRBV20-1
abundance: few
d_gene: NA
j_gene: TRBJ1-1
CDR3aa: CSARVFGLNTEAFF
CDR3nt: TGCAGTGCTCGGGTTTTCGGGCTAAACACTGAAGCTTTCTTT

v_gene: TRBV18
abundance: NA
d_gene: NA
j_gene: TRBJ2-7
CDR3aa: CASLPAIAGTPHYSYEQYF
CDR3nt: TGTGCCAGCTTACCAGCTATCGCGGGGACCCCGCACTATTCCTACGAGCAGTACTTC

v_gene: TRBV6-2/TRBV6-3
abundance: few
d_gene: TRBD1
j_gene: TRBJ2-4
CDR3aa: CASNTGGRNIQYF
CDR3nt: TGTGCCAGCAACACAGGGGGAAGAAACATTCAGTACTTC

v_gene: TRBV10-3
abundance: NA
d_gene: NA
j_gene: TRBJ1-4
CDR3aa: CAISDSTATNEKLFF
CDR3nt: TGTGCCATCAGCGACTCGACGGCGACTAATGAAAAACTGTTTTTT

v_gene: TRBV20-1
abundance: NA
d_gene: TRBD1
j_gene: TRBJ1-2
CDR3aa: CSAEMGQGNGYTF
CDR3nt: TGCAGTGCCGAAATGGGACAGGGAAACGGCTACACCTTC

v_gene: TRBV2
abundance: NA
d_gene: TRBD1
j_gene: TRBJ1-1
CDR3aa: CACSSGQGHLDLNTKAFF
CDR3nt: TGTGCCTGCAGTTCCGGACAGGGGCATCTTGATTTGAACACTAAAGCTTTCTTT